This TCR beta chain was retrieved from a study of technical replicates of blood from a few donors. Germline CDR1 and CDR2: SGHTA and FQGNSA. The CDR3 loop spans 12 amino acids. Deletions cut 6 bases from V and 5 bases from J, with 10 bases between. Measured with immunoSEQ multiplex PCR; TCRdb has only the in-frame clones, and not every one. The sample has about 59,000 clones, over 85% seen once. The sequence came from a human donor in good health. Some clones in this sample may be carry-over from other donors' samples. The sample comprised PBMCs. V usage is TRBV7-2 and J usage is TRBJ2-5; no reliable D call. CDR3 amino acids: CASSQYSETQYF. The DNA of the CDR3 is TGTGCCAGCAGTCAATACTCGGAGACCCAGTACTTC. Full variable domain (remainder filled in from reference TRBV7-2 and TRBJ2-5): GAGVSQSPSNKVTEKGKDVELRCDPISGHTALYWYRQSLGQGLEFLIYFQGNSAPDKSGLPSDRFSAERTGGSVSTLTIQRTQQEDSAVYLCASSQYSETQYFGPGTRLLVL.